This T cell receptor (beta chain) was documented in a study of regulatory T cells in long-lasting Graves disease. Time point noted: newly diagnosed GD, antithyroid drugs for less than 3 months. The TCR library used RNA extracted from PBMCs. Construction of the TCR beta libraries employed iRepertoire HTBI primers in conjunction with Arm-PCR of CDR3 regions. TCRdb used MiXCR to reprocess the multiplex PCR reads, holding one entry per CDR3 protein. This sample has approximately 230,000 distinct CDR3 sequences, with 15% to 20% found just once. This clonotype occurred many times. Germline CDR1 reads LGHNA; CDR2 reads YNFKEQ. V trimming: 2 bases; J trimming: 4 bases; junction bases outside the gene matches: 2. This CDR3 region has 14 residues.

This receptor was obtained from a female donor with Graves disease. Specimen: peripheral blood mononuclear cells (PBMCs), collected at new diagnosis, from a patient treated with antithyroid drugs. The rearrangement links TRBV4-2 to TRBJ1-2; TRBD1 agrees at 9 bases. In nucleotides, the CDR3 is TGTGCCAGCAGCCAACCGGGACAGGGCTATGGCTACACCTTC. Translated: CASSQPGQGYGYTF.